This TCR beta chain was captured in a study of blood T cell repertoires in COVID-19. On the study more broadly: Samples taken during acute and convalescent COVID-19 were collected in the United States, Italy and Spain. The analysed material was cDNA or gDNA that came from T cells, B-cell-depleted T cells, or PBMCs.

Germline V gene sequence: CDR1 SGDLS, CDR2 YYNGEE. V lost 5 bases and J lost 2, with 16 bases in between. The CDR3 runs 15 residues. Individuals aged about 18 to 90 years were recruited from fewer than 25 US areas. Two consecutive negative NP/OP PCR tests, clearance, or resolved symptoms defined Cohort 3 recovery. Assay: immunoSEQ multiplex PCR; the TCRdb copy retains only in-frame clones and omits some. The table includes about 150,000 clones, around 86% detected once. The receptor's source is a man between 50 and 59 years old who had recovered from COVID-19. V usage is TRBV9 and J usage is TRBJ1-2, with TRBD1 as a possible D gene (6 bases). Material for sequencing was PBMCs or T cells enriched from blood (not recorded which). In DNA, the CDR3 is TGTGCCAGCAGTACCGCCGGGACACCGAACTATGGCTACACCTTC. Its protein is CASSTAGTPNYGYTF.